Listed below are T cell receptor beta chains from one sample, sequenced in a study of cytomegalovirus exposure and HLA in healthy donors. Sequencing was performed with immunoSEQ multiplex PCR; in TCRdb, only in-frame clones are kept and a portion is missing. The sample has 88,000 or so clones, approximately 65% seen once. Material: PBMCs. These receptors originate from a male donor in good health and CMV-seropositive. The CDR3 runs from the conserved cysteine through the conserved F or W. The D gene is left open where the match is weak. Clone size is not always given. Where it is, it says once, few, many or a class for expanded clones.

j_call,v_call,clone_size,d_call,cdr3_aa,cdr3_nt
TRBJ1-1,TRBV29-1,-,-,CSARTVNTEAFF,TGCAGCGCCAGGACAGTGAACACTGAAGCTTTCTTT
TRBJ2-2,TRBV11-2,-,-,CASSPGKWANLNTGELFF,TGTGCCAGCAGCCCCGGAAAATGGGCAAACCTGAACACCGGGGAGCTGTTTTTT
TRBJ1-4,TRBV19,once,TRBD1,CASTGSRDRLNEKLFF,TGTGCCAGTACCGGATCGAGGGACAGGCTTAATGAAAAACTGTTTTTT
TRBJ2-3,TRBV2,-,-,CASSERGNFYTDTQYF,TGTGCCAGCAGTGAACGGGGTAACTTCTACACAGATACGCAGTATTTT
TRBJ2-7,TRBV5-6,-,-,CASSLGGSSTYEQYF,TGTGCCAGCAGCTTGGGCGGTTCCTCTACCTACGAGCAGTACTTC
TRBJ1-1,TRBV15,-,-,CATSYRGLRAEAFF,TGTGCCACCAGCTATCGGGGTCTCCGCGCTGAAGCTTTCTTT
TRBJ1-1,TRBV28,few,TRBD1,CASSRDSSITEAFF,TGTGCCAGCAGCCGGGACAGTAGTATCACTGAAGCTTTCTTT
TRBJ1-2,TRBV20-1,-,TRBD1,CSAGTGYGYTF,TGCAGCGCTGGGACAGGCTATGGCTACACCTTC
TRBJ1-4,TRBV19,-,-,CAAGGKSEKLFF,TGTGCCGCCGGGGGGAAGAGTGAAAAACTGTTTTTT
TRBJ1-2,TRBV19,few,TRBD1,CASSRDRGRYGYTF,TGTGCCAGTAGCCGGGACAGGGGTCGTTATGGCTACACCTTC